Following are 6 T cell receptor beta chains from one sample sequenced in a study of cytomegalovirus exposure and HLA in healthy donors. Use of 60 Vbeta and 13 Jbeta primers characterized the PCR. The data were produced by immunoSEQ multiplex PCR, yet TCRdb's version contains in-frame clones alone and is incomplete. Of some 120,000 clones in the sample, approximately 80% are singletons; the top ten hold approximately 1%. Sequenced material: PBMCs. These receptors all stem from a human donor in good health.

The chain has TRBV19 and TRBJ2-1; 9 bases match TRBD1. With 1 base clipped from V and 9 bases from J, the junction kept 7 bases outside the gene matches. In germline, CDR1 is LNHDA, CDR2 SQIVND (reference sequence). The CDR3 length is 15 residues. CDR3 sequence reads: CASSIGGTGGGEQFF. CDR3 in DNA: TGTGCCAGTAGTATAGGTGGAACAGGGGGCGGTGAGCAGTTCTTC.

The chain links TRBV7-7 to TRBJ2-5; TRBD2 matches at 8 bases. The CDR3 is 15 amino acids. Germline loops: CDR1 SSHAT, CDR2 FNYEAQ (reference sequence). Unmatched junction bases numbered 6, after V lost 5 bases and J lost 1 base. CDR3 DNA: TGTGCCAGCAGCACCAACGGGGGGGCCCAAGAGACCCAGTACTTC. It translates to CASSTNGGAQETQYF. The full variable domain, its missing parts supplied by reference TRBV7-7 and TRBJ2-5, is GAGVSQSPRYKVTKRGQDVTLRCDPISSHATLYWYQQALGQGPEFLTYFNYEAQPDKSGLPSDRFSAERPEGSISTLTIQRTEQRDSAMYRCASSTNGGAQETQYFGPGTRLLVL.

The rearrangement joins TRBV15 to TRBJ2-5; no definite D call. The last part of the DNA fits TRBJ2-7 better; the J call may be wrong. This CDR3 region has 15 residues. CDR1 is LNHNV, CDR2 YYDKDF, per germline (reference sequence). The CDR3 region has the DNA TGTGCCACCAGCAGAGACCTCTCTCGCTCCTACGAGCAGTACTTC. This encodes CATSRDLSRSYEQYF.

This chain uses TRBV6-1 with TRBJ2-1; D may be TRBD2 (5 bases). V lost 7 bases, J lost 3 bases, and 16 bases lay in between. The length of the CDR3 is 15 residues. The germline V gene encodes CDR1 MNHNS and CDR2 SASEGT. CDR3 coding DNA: TGTGCCAGCATTAACACGGCTAGCAGCTACAATGAGCAGTTCTTC. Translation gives CASINTASSYNEQFF.

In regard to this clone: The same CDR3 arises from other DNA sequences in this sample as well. DNA of the CDR3: TGTGCCAGCAGTGAACGGACATATAATTCACCCCTCCACTTT. This gives the protein CASSERTYNSPLHF. The J gene is TRBJ1-6, the V gene TRBV2, with D possibly matching TRBD1 (5 bases). Trimming took 2 bases from V and 4 from J, leaving 6 bases between them. This CDR3 spans 14 amino acids. The germline V gene has CDR1 SNHLY and CDR2 FYNNEI.

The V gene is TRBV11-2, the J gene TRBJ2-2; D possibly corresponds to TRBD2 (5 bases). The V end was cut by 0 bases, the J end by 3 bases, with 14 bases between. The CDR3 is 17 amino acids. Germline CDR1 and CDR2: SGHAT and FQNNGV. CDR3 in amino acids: CASSLDSLALDTGELFF. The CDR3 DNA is TGTGCCAGCAGCTTAGATAGTCTAGCCCTTGACACCGGGGAGCTGTTTTTT.